This record concerns one TCR beta chain sequence. This sample is drawn from a study of technical replicates of blood from several donors. TCRdb's table, derived via immunoSEQ multiplex PCR, lists solely in-frame clones and lacks some. The table shows some 11,000 clones, with about 94% occurring only once. The CDR3 is 16 amino acids. Germline V gene data show CDR1 as SGHTA and CDR2 as FQGTGA. Trimming pared 8 bases from V and 0 bases from J, leaving 14 bases between. This chain links TRBV7-3 with TRBJ2-6; D is unresolved. The receptor comes from a human donor in good health. Sequenced sample: PBMCs. The CDR3 region is CASGNRLYSGANVLTF. The CDR3 DNA reads as TGTGCCAGCGGCAATAGACTGTACTCTGGGGCCAACGTCCTGACTTTC.